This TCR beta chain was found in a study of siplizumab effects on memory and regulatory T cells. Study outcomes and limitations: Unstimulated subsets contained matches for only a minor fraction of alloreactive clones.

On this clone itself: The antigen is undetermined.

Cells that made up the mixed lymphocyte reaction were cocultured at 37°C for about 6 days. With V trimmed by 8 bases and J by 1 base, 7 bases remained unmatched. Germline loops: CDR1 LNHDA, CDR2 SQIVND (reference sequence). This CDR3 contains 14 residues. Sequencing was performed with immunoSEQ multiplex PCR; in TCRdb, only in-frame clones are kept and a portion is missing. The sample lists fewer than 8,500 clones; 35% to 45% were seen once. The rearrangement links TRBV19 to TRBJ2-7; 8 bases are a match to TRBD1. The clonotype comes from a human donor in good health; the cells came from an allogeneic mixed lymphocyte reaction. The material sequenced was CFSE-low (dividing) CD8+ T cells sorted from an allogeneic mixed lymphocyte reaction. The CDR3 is CASGPGTGSYEQYF. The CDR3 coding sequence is TGTGCCAGTGGCCCGGGGACAGGTTCCTACGAGCAGTACTTC.